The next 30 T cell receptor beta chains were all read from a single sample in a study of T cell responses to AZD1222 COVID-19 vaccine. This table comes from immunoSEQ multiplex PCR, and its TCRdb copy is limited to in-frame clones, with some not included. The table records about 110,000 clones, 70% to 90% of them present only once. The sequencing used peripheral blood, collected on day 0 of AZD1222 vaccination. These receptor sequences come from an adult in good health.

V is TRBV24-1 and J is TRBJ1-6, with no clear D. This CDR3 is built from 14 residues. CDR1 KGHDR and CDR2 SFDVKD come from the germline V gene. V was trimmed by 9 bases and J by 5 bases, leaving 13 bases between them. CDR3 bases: TGTGCCACCCAGAAGGACCACGATAATTCACCCCTCCACTTT. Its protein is CATQKDHDNSPLHF.

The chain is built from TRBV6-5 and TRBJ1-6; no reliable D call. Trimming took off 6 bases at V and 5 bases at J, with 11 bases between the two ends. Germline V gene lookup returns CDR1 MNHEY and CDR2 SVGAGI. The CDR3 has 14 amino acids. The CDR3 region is CASRAQWDNSPLHF. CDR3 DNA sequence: TGTGCCAGCAGGGCCCAGTGGGATAATTCACCCCTCCACTTT.

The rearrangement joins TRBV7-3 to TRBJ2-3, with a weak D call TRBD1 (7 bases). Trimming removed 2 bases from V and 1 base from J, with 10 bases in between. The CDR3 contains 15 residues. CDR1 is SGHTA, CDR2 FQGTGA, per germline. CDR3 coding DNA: TGTGCCAGCAGCTTAGGAGGGGGCGGCACAGATACGCAGTATTTT. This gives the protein CASSLGGGGTDTQYF.

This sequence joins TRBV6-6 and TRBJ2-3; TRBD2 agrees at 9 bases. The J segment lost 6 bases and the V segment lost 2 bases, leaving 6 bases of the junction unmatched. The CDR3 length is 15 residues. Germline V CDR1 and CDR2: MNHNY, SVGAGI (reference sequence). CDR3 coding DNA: TGTGCCAGCAGTTACCCTAGCGGGGACTGGGATACGCAGTATTTT. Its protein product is CASSYPSGDWDTQYF.

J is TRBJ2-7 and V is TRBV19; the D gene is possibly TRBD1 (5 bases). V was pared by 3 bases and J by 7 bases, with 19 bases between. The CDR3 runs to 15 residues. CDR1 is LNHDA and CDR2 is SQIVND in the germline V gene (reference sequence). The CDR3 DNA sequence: TGTGCCAGTAGTATCGCAAACCTACAGGATGTAGAGCAGTACTTC. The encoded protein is CASSIANLQDVEQYF.

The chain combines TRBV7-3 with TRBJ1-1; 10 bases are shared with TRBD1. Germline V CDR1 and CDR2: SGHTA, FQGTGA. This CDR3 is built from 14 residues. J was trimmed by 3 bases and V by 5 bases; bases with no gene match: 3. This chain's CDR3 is CASSPGTGDTEAFF. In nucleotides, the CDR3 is TGTGCCAGCAGCCCCGGGACAGGGGACACTGAAGCTTTCTTT.

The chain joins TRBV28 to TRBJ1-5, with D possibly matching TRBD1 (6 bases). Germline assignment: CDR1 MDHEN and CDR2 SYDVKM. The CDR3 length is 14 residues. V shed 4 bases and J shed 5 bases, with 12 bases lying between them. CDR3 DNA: TGTGCCAGCAGTTCCCTACAGGGCTATCAGCCCCAGCATTTT. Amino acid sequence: CASSSLQGYQPQHF.

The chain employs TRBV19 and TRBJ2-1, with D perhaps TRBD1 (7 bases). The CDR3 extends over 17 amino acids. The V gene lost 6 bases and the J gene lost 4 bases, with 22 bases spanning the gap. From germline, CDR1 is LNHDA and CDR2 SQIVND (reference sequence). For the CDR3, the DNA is TGTGCCAGTAGACCCCCGGTGAACAGGGGAGGTTACAATGAGCAGTTCTTC. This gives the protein CASRPPVNRGGYNEQFF.

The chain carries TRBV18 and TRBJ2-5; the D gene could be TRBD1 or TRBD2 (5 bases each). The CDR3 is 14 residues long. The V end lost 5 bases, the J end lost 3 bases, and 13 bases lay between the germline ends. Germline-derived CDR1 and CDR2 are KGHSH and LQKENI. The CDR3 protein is CASSEGRLKETQYF. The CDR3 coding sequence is TGTGCCAGCTCAGAGGGACGGCTTAAAGAGACCCAGTACTTC.

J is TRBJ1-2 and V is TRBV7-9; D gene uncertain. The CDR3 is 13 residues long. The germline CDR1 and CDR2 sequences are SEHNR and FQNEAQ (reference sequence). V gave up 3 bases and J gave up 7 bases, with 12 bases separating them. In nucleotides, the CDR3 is TGTGCCAGCAGCTTTGGTGGCGGTGGTGGCTACACCTTC. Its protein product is CASSFGGGGGYTF.

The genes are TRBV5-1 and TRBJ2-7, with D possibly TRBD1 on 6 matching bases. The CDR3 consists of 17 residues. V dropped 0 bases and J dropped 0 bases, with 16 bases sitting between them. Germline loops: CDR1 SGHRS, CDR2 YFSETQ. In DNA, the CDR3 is TGCGCCAGCAGCTTGGGGACCGGGACACTGTACTCCTACGAGCAGTACTTC. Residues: CASSLGTGTLYSYEQYF.

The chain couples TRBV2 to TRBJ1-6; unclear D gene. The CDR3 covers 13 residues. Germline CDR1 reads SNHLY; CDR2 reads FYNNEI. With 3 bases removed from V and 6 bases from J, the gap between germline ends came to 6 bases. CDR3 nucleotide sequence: TGTGCCAGCAGTGACGGTCCTAATTCACCCCTCCACTTT. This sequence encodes CASSDGPNSPLHF. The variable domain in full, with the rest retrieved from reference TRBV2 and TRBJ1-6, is EPEVTQTPSHQVTQMGQEVILRCVPISNHLYFYWYRQILGQKVEFLVSFYNNEISEKSEIFDDQFSVERPDGSNFTLKIRSTKLEDSAMYFCASSDGPNSPLHFGNGTRLTVT.

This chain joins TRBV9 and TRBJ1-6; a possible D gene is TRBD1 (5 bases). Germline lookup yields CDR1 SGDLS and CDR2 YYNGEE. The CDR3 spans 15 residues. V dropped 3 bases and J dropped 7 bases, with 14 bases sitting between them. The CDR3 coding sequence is TGTGCCAGCAGCGAAAGGGGCATGGTGAATTCACCCCTCCACTTT. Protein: CASSERGMVNSPLHF.

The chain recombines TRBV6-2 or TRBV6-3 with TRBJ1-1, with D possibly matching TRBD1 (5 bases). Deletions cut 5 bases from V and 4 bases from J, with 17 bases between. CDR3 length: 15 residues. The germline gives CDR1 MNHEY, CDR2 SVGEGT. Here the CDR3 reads CASSRSGTSGTEAFF. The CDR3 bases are TGTGCCAGCAGTCGCTCCGGGACGTCGGGCACTGAAGCTTTCTTT.

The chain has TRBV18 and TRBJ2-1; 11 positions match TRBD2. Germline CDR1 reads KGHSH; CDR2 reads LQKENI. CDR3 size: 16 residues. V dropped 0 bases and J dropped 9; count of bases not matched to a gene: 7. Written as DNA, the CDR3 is TGTGCCAGCTCACCACCAACTAGCGGGGGATTAGGTGAGCAGTTCTTC. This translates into CASSPPTSGGLGEQFF. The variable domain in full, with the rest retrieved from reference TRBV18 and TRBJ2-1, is NAGVMQNPRHLVRRRGQEARLRCSPMKGHSHVYWYRQLPEEGLKFMVYLQKENIIDESGMPKERFSAEFPKEGPSILRIQQVVRGDSAAYFCASSPPTSGGLGEQFFGPGTRLTVL.

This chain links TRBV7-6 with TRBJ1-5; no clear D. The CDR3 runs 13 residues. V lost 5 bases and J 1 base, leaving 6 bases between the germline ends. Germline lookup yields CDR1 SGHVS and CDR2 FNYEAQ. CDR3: CASSPDSNQPQHF. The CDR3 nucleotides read TGTGCCAGCAGCCCCGACAGCAATCAGCCCCAGCATTTT. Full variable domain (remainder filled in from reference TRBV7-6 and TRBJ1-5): GAGVSQSPRYKVTKRGQDVALRCDPISGHVSLYWYRQALGQGPEFLTYFNYEAQQDKSGLPNDRFSAERPEGSISTLTIQRTEQRDSAMYRCASSPDSNQPQHFGDGTRLSIL.

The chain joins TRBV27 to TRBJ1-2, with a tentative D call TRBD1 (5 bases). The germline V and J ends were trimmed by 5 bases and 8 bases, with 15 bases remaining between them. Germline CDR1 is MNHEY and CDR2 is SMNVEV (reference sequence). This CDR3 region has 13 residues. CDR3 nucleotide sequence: TGTGCCAGCAGTCTAGGGGCCCATGCGGGCTACACCTTC. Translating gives CASSLGAHAGYTF.

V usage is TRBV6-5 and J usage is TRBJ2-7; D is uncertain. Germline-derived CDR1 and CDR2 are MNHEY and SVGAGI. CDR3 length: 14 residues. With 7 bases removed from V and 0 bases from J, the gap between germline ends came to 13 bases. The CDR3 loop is CASTGSFVSYEQYF. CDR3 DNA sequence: TGTGCCAGCACTGGAAGCTTTGTCTCCTACGAGCAGTACTTC.

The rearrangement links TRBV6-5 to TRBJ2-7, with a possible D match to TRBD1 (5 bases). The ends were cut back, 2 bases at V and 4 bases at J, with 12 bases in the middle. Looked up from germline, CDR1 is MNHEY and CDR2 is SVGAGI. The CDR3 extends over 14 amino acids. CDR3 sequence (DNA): TGTGCCAGCAGTTACCTTCCAGGGTATTACGAGCAGTACTTC. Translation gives CASSYLPGYYEQYF.

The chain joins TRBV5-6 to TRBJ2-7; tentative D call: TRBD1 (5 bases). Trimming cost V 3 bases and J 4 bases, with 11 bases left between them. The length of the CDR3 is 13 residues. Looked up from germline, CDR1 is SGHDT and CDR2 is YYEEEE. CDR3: CASSSLAGYEQYF. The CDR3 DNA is TGTGCCAGCAGCTCCTTAGCAGGGTACGAGCAGTACTTC.

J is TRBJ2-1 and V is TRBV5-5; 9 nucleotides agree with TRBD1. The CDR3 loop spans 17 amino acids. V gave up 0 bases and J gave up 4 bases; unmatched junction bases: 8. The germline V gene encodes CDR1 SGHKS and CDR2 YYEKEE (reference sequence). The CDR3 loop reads CASSLDSGTGKYNEQFF. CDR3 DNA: TGTGCCAGCAGCTTGGATTCCGGGACAGGGAAATACAATGAGCAGTTCTTC.

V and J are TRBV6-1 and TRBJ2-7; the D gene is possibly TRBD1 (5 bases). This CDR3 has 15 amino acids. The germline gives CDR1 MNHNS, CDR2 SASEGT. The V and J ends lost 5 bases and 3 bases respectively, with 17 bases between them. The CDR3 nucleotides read TGTGCCAGCAGTCCCGACAGAAGGAAAGGCTACGAGCAGTACTTC. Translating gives CASSPDRRKGYEQYF.

CDR3 in amino acids: CASSHPGRGMNTEAFF. The CDR3 nucleotides read TGTGCCAGCAGCCATCCCGGGAGAGGGATGAACACTGAAGCTTTCTTT. The chain carries TRBV4-2 and TRBJ1-1; D is unresolved. CDR3 size: 16 residues. V gave up 3 bases and J gave up 0 bases, with 14 bases separating them. Germline V lookup: CDR1 LGHNA, CDR2 YNFKEQ.

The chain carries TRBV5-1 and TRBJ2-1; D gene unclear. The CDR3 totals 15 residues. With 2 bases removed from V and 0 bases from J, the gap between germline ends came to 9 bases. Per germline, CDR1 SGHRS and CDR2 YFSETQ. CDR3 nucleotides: TGCGCCAGCAGCTTAGCGAGAGGCTCCTACAATGAGCAGTTCTTC. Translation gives CASSLARGSYNEQFF.

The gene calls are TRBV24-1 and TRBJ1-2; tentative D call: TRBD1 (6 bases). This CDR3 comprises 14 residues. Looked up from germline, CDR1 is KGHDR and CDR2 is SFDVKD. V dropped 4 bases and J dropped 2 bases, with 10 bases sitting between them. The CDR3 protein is CATSEPGQNYGYTF. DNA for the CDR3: TGTGCCACCAGTGAACCGGGACAAAACTATGGCTACACCTTC.

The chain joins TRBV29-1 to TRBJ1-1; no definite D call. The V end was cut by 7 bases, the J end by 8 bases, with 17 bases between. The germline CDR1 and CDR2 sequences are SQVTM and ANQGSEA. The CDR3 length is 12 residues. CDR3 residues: CSGQAAGEEAFF. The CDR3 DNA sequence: TGCAGCGGACAAGCCGCGGGCGAGGAAGCTTTCTTT.

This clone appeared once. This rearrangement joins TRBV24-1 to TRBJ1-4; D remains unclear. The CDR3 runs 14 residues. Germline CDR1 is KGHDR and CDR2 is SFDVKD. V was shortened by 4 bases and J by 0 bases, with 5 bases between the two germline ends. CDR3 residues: CATSDTATNEKLFF. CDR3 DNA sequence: TGTGCCACCAGTGACACGGCAACTAATGAAAAACTGTTTTTT.

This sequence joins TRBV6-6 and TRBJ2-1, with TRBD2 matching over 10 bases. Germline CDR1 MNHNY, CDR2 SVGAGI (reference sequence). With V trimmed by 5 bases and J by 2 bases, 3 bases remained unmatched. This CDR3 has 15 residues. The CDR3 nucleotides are TGTGCCAGCAGTAGCGGGGGGGCACCCTACAATGAGCAGTTCTTC. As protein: CASSSGGAPYNEQFF.

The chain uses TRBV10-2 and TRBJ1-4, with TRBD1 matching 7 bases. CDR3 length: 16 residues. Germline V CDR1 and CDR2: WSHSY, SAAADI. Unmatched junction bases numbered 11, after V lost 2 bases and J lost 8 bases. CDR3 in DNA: TGCGCCAGCAGTGAGCCCCGCGACAGGGATCGAGAAAAACTGTTTTTT. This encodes CASSEPRDRDREKLFF.

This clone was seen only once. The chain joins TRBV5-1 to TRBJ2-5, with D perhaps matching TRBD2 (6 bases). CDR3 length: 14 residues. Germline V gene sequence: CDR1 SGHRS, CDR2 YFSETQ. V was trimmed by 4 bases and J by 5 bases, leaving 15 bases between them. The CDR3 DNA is TGCGCCAGCAGCCGAGATGGGGGGTTGGAGACCCAGTACTTC. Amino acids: CASSRDGGLETQYF.